This T cell receptor beta chain was identified in a study of OX40 agonist ivuxolimab in advanced cancers. This CDR3 contains 15 residues. V lost 5 bases, J lost 2 bases, and 14 bases lay in between. CDR1 and CDR2 from the germline V gene are SGHVS and FQNEAQ. The data were produced by immunoSEQ multiplex PCR, yet TCRdb's version contains in-frame clones alone and is incomplete. The data show about 77,000 clones, about nine tenths seen once. The source was CD4+ or CD8+ T cells sorted from blood, collected in a trial of the OX40 agonist ivuxolimab. The genes are TRBV7-8 and TRBJ2-3; maybe TRBD1 (6 bases). The sequence was obtained from an adult with an advanced solid tumor such as melanoma, head and neck, liver or kidney cancer. CDR3 region: CASSPQGLTTDTQYF. The CDR3 nucleotides read TGTGCCAGCAGCCCCCAGGGGTTGACCACAGATACGCAGTATTTT.